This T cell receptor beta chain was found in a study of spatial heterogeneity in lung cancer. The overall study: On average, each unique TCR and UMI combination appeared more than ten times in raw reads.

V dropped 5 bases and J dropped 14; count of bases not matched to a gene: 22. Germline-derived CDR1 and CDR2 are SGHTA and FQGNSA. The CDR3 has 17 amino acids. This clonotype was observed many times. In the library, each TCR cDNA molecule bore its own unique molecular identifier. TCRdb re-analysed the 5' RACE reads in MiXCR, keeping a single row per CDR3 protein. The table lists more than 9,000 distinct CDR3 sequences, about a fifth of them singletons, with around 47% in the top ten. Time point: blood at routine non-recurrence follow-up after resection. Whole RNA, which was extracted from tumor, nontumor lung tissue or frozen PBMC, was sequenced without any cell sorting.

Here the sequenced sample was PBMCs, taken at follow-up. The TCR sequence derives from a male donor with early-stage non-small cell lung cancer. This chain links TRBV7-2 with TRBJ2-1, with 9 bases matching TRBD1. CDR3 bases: TGTGCCAGCAGCCGCCTTCGTCCGGGACAGGGTTTACCTCAGGAGTTCTTC. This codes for CASSRLRPGQGLPQEFF.